These 15 T cell receptor beta chains share one sample of origin, sequenced in a study of graft-versus-host responses after intestinal transplantation. Some clones are missing from TCRdb's copy, which holds only in-frame ones; the method was immunoSEQ multiplex PCR. Of about 23,000 clones listed, 90% are singletons. The sequences come from PBMCs, collected approximately 39 days after intestinal transplant. The receptors originated from a human patient who received an intestinal transplant, so some T cells may come from the graft donor.

As for this clone: One end of the junction varies from germline; a read error may be responsible. The chain links TRBV5-1 to TRBJ2-7; unclear D gene. CDR1 is SGHRS, CDR2 YFSETQ, per germline. The CDR3 has 11 residues. CDR3: CAGSSSYEQYF. The CDR3 nucleotides read TGCGCCGGCAGCTCCTCCTATGAGCAGTACTTC.

The gene calls are TRBV5-6 and TRBJ1-1, with 7 bases that match TRBD1. The V and J ends lost 0 bases and 4 bases, in that order; junction bases with no gene match: 3. Germline V gene data show CDR1 as SGHDT and CDR2 as YYEEEE. The CDR3 is 14 residues long. CDR3 in amino acids: CASSLVRGGTEAFF. The DNA for the CDR3 is TGTGCCAGCAGCTTGGTCAGGGGGGGCACTGAAGCTTTCTTT.

CDR3 loop: CASSLSIRDSEPPEDGELFF. For the CDR3, the DNA is TGTGCCAGCAGTTTGTCGATCCGGGACAGCGAACCTCCGGAGGACGGGGAGCTGTTTTTT. The gene calls are TRBV28 and TRBJ2-2, with 7 bases lining up with TRBD1. The CDR3 consists of 20 residues. Trimming cost V 3 bases and J 7 bases; bases outside gene matches: 23. Per germline, CDR1 MDHEN and CDR2 SYDVKM.

V usage is TRBV7-3 and J usage is TRBJ1-1; the match to TRBD1 covers 7 bases. CDR1 and CDR2 (germline): SGHTA, FQGTGA. V dropped 3 bases and J dropped 4; count of bases not matched to a gene: 2. This CDR3 spans 13 amino acids. CDR3 sequence (DNA): TGTGCCAGCAGCTTGACAGGGTTCACTGAAGCTTTCTTT. Translated: CASSLTGFTEAFF.

The J gene is TRBJ1-4, the V gene TRBV7-9; no clear D gene. With 4 bases removed from V and 5 bases from J, the gap between germline ends came to 11 bases. This CDR3 is 14 amino acids long. Germline V gene sequence: CDR1 SEHNR, CDR2 FQNEAQ (reference sequence). The CDR3 region is CASSSGPSNEKLFF. The CDR3 bases are TGTGCCAGCAGCTCAGGACCTTCCAATGAAAAACTGTTTTTT.

This chain joins TRBV7-3 and TRBJ2-7; TRBD2 agrees at 11 bases. This CDR3 contains 19 residues. Germline lookup yields CDR1 SGHTA and CDR2 FQGTGA. J gave up 3 bases and V 3 bases, and 16 bases lay outside the gene matches. In DNA form, the CDR3 reads TGTGCCAGCAGCTTGTCTGCACTAGCGGGAGTTTTTAGTAGCTACGAGCAGTACTTC. Its translation is CASSLSALAGVFSSYEQYF.

The CDR3 nucleotides read TGTGCCAGTAGTGCACAGGGTAACTATGGCTACACCTTC. As protein: CASSAQGNYGYTF. J is TRBJ1-2 and V is TRBV19; possible D gene TRBD1, 6 bases. The CDR3 loop spans 13 amino acids. Germline V gene lookup returns CDR1 LNHDA and CDR2 SQIVND (reference sequence). Trimming removed 5 bases at V and 1 base at J, with 8 bases between.

The genes are TRBV6-6 and TRBJ2-5, with unresolved D. There are 9 residues in the CDR3. V was trimmed by 7 bases and J by 3 bases, leaving 0 bases between them. Per the germline V gene, CDR1 is MNHNY and CDR2 is SVGAGI (reference sequence). The CDR3 loop is CASKETQYF. CDR3 coding DNA: TGTGCCAGCAAAGAGACCCAGTACTTC.

The chain recombines TRBV10-3 with TRBJ2-7; tentative D call: TRBD1 (6 bases). Per germline, CDR1 ENHRY and CDR2 SYGVKD. Trimming stripped 2 bases from V and 7 bases from J, with 12 bases between. This CDR3 contains 13 residues. The CDR3 region has the DNA TGTGCCATCAGTGAGGACAGGCCGTCGGAGCAGTACTTC. Translating gives CAISEDRPSEQYF.

The chain combines TRBV5-4 with TRBJ2-7; D unclear. Germline V lookup: CDR1 SGHNT, CDR2 YYREEE (reference sequence). This CDR3 has 17 residues. Trimming removed 0 bases at V and 3 bases at J, with 19 bases between. The CDR3 sequence is CASSLANPAGLGYEQYF. The CDR3, as DNA: TGTGCCAGCAGCTTGGCCAATCCGGCCGGATTGGGCTACGAGCAGTACTTC.

The genes are TRBV15 and TRBJ2-2, with 12 bases aligning to TRBD1. The germline gives CDR1 LNHNV, CDR2 YYDKDF (reference sequence). This CDR3 contains 15 residues. V dropped 8 bases and J dropped 7; count of bases not matched to a gene: 8. DNA for the CDR3: TGTGCCACCTCCCGGGACAGGGGGCTCGGCGGGGAGCTGTTTTTT. Its protein product is CATSRDRGLGGELFF.

Only one count was recorded for this clone. The chain is built from TRBV4-3 and TRBJ2-3; 9 bases align to TRBD2. The CDR3 sequence is 18 residues long. Losses at the gene ends were 0 bases for V and 2 bases for J; bases not matched to a gene: 9. Germline V gives CDR1 LGHNA, CDR2 YSLEER. CDR3 loop: CASSQEPSGILITDTQYF. The CDR3 DNA sequence: TGCGCCAGCAGCCAAGAACCTAGCGGGATTCTTATCACAGATACGCAGTATTTT.

With respect to this clone: One end of the junction does not line up with germline, which may come from a read error. The genes are TRBV7-9 and TRBJ1-3; no definite D call. Per the germline V gene, CDR1 is SEHNR and CDR2 is FQNEAQ (reference sequence). The CDR3 is 13 amino acids. CDR3 protein: CAGSPEGRNTIYF. In DNA form, the CDR3 reads TGTGCCGGCAGCCCGGAAGGTAGAAACACCATATATTTT.

This clone has only a few counts. The V gene is TRBV5-4, the J gene TRBJ2-6; D tentatively reads TRBD1 or TRBD2 (5 bases each). CDR1 SGHNT and CDR2 YYREEE come from the germline V gene (reference sequence). The germline V and J ends were trimmed by 4 bases and 1 base, with 6 bases remaining between them. This CDR3 is 14 amino acids long. The CDR3 bases are TGTGCCAGCAGCGAGGGGTCTGGGGCCAACGTCCTGACTTTC. Translated, it gives CASSEGSGANVLTF.

The rearrangement uses TRBV21-1 and TRBJ2-5; the table's TRBD2 call for D was not verified on the DNA. TRBV21-1 is noted as a pseudogene. CDR3 length equals 12 residues. Here the CDR3 reads CASSPDCGTQYF. The CDR3 DNA sequence: TGTGCCAGCAGCCCGGACTGTGGGACCCAGTACTTC.